The 9 T cell receptor beta chains reported below all come from one sample, sequenced in a study of cytomegalovirus exposure and HLA in healthy donors. The data were produced by immunoSEQ multiplex PCR, yet TCRdb's version contains in-frame clones alone and is incomplete. The sample lists 100,000 to 150,000 clones; just under 90% were seen once. Sequenced material: PBMCs. The receptor source for this set is a young man in good health and CMV-seronegative.

This chain links TRBV7-7 with TRBJ2-7; D is uncertain. Per germline, CDR1 SSHAT and CDR2 FNYEAQ (reference sequence). V was clipped by 0 bases and J by 7 bases, with 10 bases between them. The CDR3 is 13 amino acids. The CDR3 spells CASSLAAGREQYF. Written as DNA, the CDR3 is TGTGCCAGCAGCTTAGCCGCAGGCCGGGAGCAGTACTTC.

The table lists this clone with a few counts. The rearrangement joins TRBV25-1 to TRBJ1-1; D gene unclear. CDR1 and CDR2 from the germline V gene are MGHDK and SYGVNS. Trimming removed 3 bases at V and 11 bases at J, with 10 bases between. CDR3 size: 11 residues. CDR3 residues: CASSEGLGAFF. Written as DNA, the CDR3 is TGTGCCAGCAGTGAGGGTCTCGGGGCTTTCTTT.

This clone was counted between two and nine times. CDR3 region: CASSFGYVGQGNQPQHF. The DNA for the CDR3 is TGTGCCAGCAGTTTCGGCTATGTGGGACAGGGGAATCAGCCCCAGCATTTT. The chain employs TRBV28 and TRBJ1-5; TRBD1 matches at 10 bases. Germline CDR1 reads MDHEN; CDR2 reads SYDVKM. V was clipped by 3 bases and J by 4 bases; unmatched bases: 9. CDR3 length: 17 residues.

J is TRBJ1-1 and V is TRBV6-6; 8 nucleotides align to TRBD1. CDR3 length equals 12 residues. Germline CDR1 and CDR2: MNHNY and SVGAGI (reference sequence). J lost 13 bases, V lost 9 bases, and 13 bases had no gene match. This chain's CDR3 is CASLIVGQEGFF. CDR3 coding DNA: TGTGCCAGTTTAATCGTGGGACAGGAGGGTTTCTTT.

The chain employs TRBV9 and TRBJ1-6; TRBD1 matches at 8 bases. CDR1 and CDR2 from the germline V gene are SGDLS and YYNGEE. CDR3 length: 14 residues. The V gene end was trimmed by 2 bases and the J gene end by 8 bases; junction bases not matched to a gene: 3. The CDR3 here is CASSVTGDDSPLHF. CDR3 DNA sequence: TGTGCCAGCAGCGTGACAGGGGATGATTCACCCCTCCACTTT.

This clone was picked up one time. The chain links TRBV5-5 to TRBJ1-2; the D gene is possibly TRBD1 (5 bases). The CDR3 has 14 amino acids. The germline V and J ends were trimmed by 1 base and 4 bases, with 11 bases remaining between them. CDR1 and CDR2 from the germline V gene are SGHKS and YYEKEE (reference sequence). This CDR3 is CASSLQLGPYGYTF. CDR3 DNA: TGTGCCAGCAGCTTGCAGTTGGGGCCCTATGGCTACACCTTC. Drawing the rest from reference TRBV5-5 and TRBJ1-2, the complete variable domain is DAGVTQSPTHLIKTRGQQVTLRCSPISGHKSVSWYQQVLGQGPQFIFQYYEKEERGRGNFPDRFSARQFPNYSSELNVNALLLGDSALYLCASSLQLGPYGYTFGSGTRLTVV.

This chain uses TRBV19 with TRBJ1-6; 7 nucleotides match TRBD1. The CDR3 totals 15 residues. Germline assignment: CDR1 LNHDA and CDR2 SQIVND (reference sequence). Trimming took 4 bases from V and 4 from J; bases not matched to a gene: 4. CDR3 loop: CASSRDSNYNSPLHF. The CDR3 DNA reads TGTGCCAGTAGTAGGGACAGCAATTATAATTCACCCCTCCACTTT.

The CDR3 sequence: CASSLDSRSSGNTIYF. The DNA for the CDR3 is TGTGCCAGCAGCTTAGATTCACGGAGCTCTGGAAACACCATATATTTT. The chain uses TRBV5-4 and TRBJ1-3; D is undetermined. CDR1 is SGHNT and CDR2 is YYREEE in the germline V gene (reference sequence). The CDR3 covers 16 residues. V was clipped by 2 bases and J by 0 bases, with 12 bases between them.

The rearrangement uses TRBV10-2 and TRBJ1-2; D unresolved. V lost 3 bases, J lost 0 bases, and 11 bases lay in between. This CDR3 contains 15 residues. Germline V gives CDR1 WSHSY, CDR2 SAAADI. CDR3 sequence: CASSDGRESNYGYTF. The CDR3 nucleotides read TGCGCCAGCAGTGACGGACGGGAGTCTAACTATGGCTACACCTTC.